Shown below are 25 T cell receptor beta chains from a single sample sequenced in a study of identical twins (dated by TCRdb to between 2015 and 2016). The method was 5' RACE. For sequencing, an Illumina HiSeq 2000 was employed. TCRdb redid the processing of the public reads, applying fastp at Q25 and MiXCR, and retained in-frame beta chains. Duplicate CDR3 protein sequences are folded into a single record with the most common DNA and genes. This sample gives about 240,000 distinct CDR3 sequences in total; about 13% of them show up just once. 3.5% to 5% of the sample comes from the top ten. This same sample was also taken into another study, of yellow fever vaccine responses in identical twins.

The sequencing sample was made of memory (CD45RO+) T cells sorted from blood. This sample's cell subset or site label indicates: CD45RO+ enriched T cells. All receptors come from a woman aged 18-30 years in good health.

This clonotype was recorded a few times. The CDR3 bases are TGTGCCAGCAGTTACGGACAGGGTCGGGGTTCACCCCTCCACTTT. It specifies CASSYGQGRGSPLHF. The chain combines TRBV6-5 with TRBJ1-6, with TRBD1 matching over 8 bases. Germline values: CDR1 MNHEY, CDR2 SVGAGI. V shed 2 bases, J shed 9 bases, and the junction held 6 bases outside the gene matches. The CDR3 loop spans 15 amino acids.

This clonotype has a handful of counts. The chain employs TRBV24-1 and TRBJ2-5, with 8 nucleotides matching TRBD1. The germline gives CDR1 KGHDR, CDR2 SFDVKD. With V trimmed by 3 bases and J by 5 bases, 10 bases remained unmatched. The CDR3 length is 16 residues. CDR3 amino acids: CATSDADRGGAETQYF. The DNA of the CDR3 is TGTGCCACCAGTGATGCCGACAGGGGTGGTGCGGAGACCCAGTACTTC.

The sample holds many counts of this clonotype. This sequence joins TRBV5-1 and TRBJ2-3; no definite D call. V dropped 0 bases and J dropped 4 bases, with 12 bases sitting between them. Per germline, CDR1 SGHRS and CDR2 YFSETQ. The CDR3 loop spans 15 amino acids. For the CDR3, the DNA is TGCGCCAGCAGCTTGGAAGGTTCCCTCTCAGATACGCAGTATTTT. Its protein product is CASSLEGSLSDTQYF.

This clonotype was recorded only once. The rearrangement uses TRBV10-3 and TRBJ2-7; TRBD2 aligns across 15 bases. V trimming: 3 bases; J trimming: 4 bases; junction bases outside the gene matches: 4. The CDR3 totals 16 residues. CDR1 is ENHRY and CDR2 is SYGVKD in the germline V gene. The CDR3 DNA is TGTGCCATCAGTGAAACGGGACTAGCGGGGGGTTACGAGCAGTACTTC. Its translation: CAISETGLAGGYEQYF.

This clonotype has more than one count but fewer than ten. The chain employs TRBV5-6 and TRBJ2-3, with D possibly TRBD1 on 5 matching bases. Trimming cost V 4 bases and J 3 bases, with 18 bases left between them. This CDR3 has 16 amino acids. CDR1 SGHDT and CDR2 YYEEEE come from the germline V gene. This chain's CDR3 is CASSATQGFRTDTQYF. In nucleotides, the CDR3 is TGTGCCAGCAGCGCTACTCAGGGATTTAGAACAGATACGCAGTATTTT.

This clonotype was seen at least ten times. The gene calls are TRBV7-9 and TRBJ1-1, with 7 bases that match TRBD1. CDR1 and CDR2 (germline): SEHNR, FQNEAQ (reference sequence). The CDR3 covers 15 residues. The junction had 8 bases not matched to a gene; V was cut back by 5 bases and J by 2 bases. CDR3 sequence reads: CASSSGDRVNTEAFF. The CDR3 DNA reads TGTGCCAGCAGCAGCGGAGACAGGGTTAACACTGAAGCTTTCTTT.

Ten or more counts support this clonotype. The rearrangement uses TRBV28 and TRBJ2-4; D gene uncertain. The CDR3 length is 13 residues. Trimming cost V 7 bases and J 3 bases, with 10 bases left between them. Germline V CDR1 and CDR2: MDHEN, SYDVKM. This CDR3 reads CASNRQGKNIQYF. Written as DNA, the CDR3 is TGTGCCAGCAATCGACAAGGCAAAAACATTCAGTACTTC.

This clonotype was observed a few times. The rearrangement joins TRBV3-1 to TRBJ2-3, with D tentatively TRBD2 (5 bases). Trimming took 1 base from V and 7 from J, leaving 15 bases between them. This CDR3 region has 15 residues. Germline CDR1 LGHDT, CDR2 YNNKEL (reference sequence). The CDR3 sequence is CASSQADVAHHTQYF. CDR3 DNA: TGTGCCAGCAGCCAAGCAGACGTAGCGCACCATACGCAGTATTTT.

V and J are TRBV10-3 and TRBJ2-6; D is undetermined. Germline CDR1 reads ENHRY; CDR2 reads SYGVKD. V gave up 0 bases and J gave up 2 bases, with 2 bases separating them. CDR3 length: 14 amino acids. The CDR3 region has the DNA TGTGCCATCAGTGAGTCGACTGGGGCCAACGTCCTGACTTTC. This translates into CAISESTGANVLTF.

The chain has TRBV12-3 or TRBV12-4 and TRBJ1-4, with 9 positions matching TRBD1. V gave up 5 bases and J gave up 7 bases; unmatched junction bases: 8. The CDR3 spans 15 residues. The CDR3 DNA sequence: TGTGCCAGCAGTAAACCCGGGACAGGGAGTGAAAAACTGTTTTTT. This translates into CASSKPGTGSEKLFF.

The chain is built from TRBV6-6 and TRBJ1-2; D remains unclear. The ends were cut back, 2 bases at V and 5 bases at J, with 9 bases in the middle. Per the germline V gene, CDR1 is MNHNY and CDR2 is SVGAGI (reference sequence). CDR3 length: 13 residues. In DNA, the CDR3 is TGTGCCAGCAGTTACACGTTGGGGTATGGCTACACCTTC. Its protein is CASSYTLGYGYTF.

This clonotype has only a few counts. This sequence joins TRBV11-2 and TRBJ2-1; 16 nucleotides agree with TRBD2. Germline V gene sequence: CDR1 SGHAT, CDR2 FQNNGV. V lost 5 bases and J lost 5; bases outside the gene matches: 15. The CDR3 sequence is 20 residues long. The DNA for the CDR3 is TGTGCCAGCAGCGGCCGAAGGCTGGGACTAGCGGGAGGGACACACAATGAGCAGTTCTTC. It specifies CASSGRRLGLAGGTHNEQFF.

J is TRBJ2-3 and V is TRBV28, with 10 nucleotides matching TRBD1. V dropped 5 bases and J dropped 2; count of bases not matched to a gene: 7. This CDR3 is built from 16 residues. CDR1 MDHEN and CDR2 SYDVKM come from the germline V gene. The CDR3 loop reads CASSVTGTGATDTQYF. The CDR3 bases are TGTGCCAGCAGTGTAACCGGGACAGGGGCCACAGATACGCAGTATTTT.

This clonotype was seen a handful of times. The rearrangement links TRBV6-2 or TRBV6-3 to TRBJ2-7; D not certain. The CDR3 is 13 amino acids. V lost 9 bases, J lost 2 bases, and 14 bases lay in between. The germline V gene has CDR1 MNHEY and CDR2 SVGEGT. The CDR3 reads CASSTWNPYEQYF. The CDR3 DNA sequence: TGTGCCAGTAGCACTTGGAACCCCTACGAGCAGTACTTC.

This chain connects TRBV5-5 to TRBJ2-2; 7 bases match TRBD2. The length of the CDR3 is 15 residues. The J segment lost 5 bases and the V segment lost 0 bases, leaving 4 bases of the junction unmatched. CDR1 is SGHKS and CDR2 is YYEKEE in the germline V gene (reference sequence). CDR3 sequence (DNA): TGTGCCAGCAGCTTGGTTCTGGGGGGGACCGGGGAGCTGTTTTTT. Encoded protein: CASSLVLGGTGELFF.

This clonotype was seen a few times. The V and J genes are TRBV10-2 and TRBJ2-7, with unresolved D. The germline V gene encodes CDR1 WSHSY and CDR2 SAAADI. CDR3 size: 12 residues. The V and J ends lost 5 bases and 2 bases respectively, with 7 bases between them. CDR3 in DNA: TGCGCCAGCAGTAACATGGCCTACGAGCAGTACTTC. Translation: CASSNMAYEQYF.

This clonotype was seen a few times. The CDR3 loop is CASIDLQGEEFF. CDR3 DNA sequence: TGTGCCAGCATCGACCTACAGGGAGAGGAGTTCTTC. The chain joins TRBV6-5 to TRBJ2-1; D might be TRBD1 (6 bases). Germline assignment: CDR1 MNHEY and CDR2 SVGAGI. V was pared by 7 bases and J by 14 bases, with 18 bases between. The CDR3 runs 12 residues.

This clonotype was picked up many times. The rearrangement links TRBV10-3 to TRBJ2-4, with a possible D match to TRBD2 (5 bases). Germline V gives CDR1 ENHRY, CDR2 SYGVKD. Between the trimmed V and J ends, which lost 8 bases and 5 bases, there was a span of 10 bases. This CDR3 spans 12 amino acids. In nucleotides, the CDR3 is TGTGCCATCGGCGGGTCGCAAAACATTCAGTACTTC. Translating it yields CAIGGSQNIQYF.

The chain has TRBV7-2 and TRBJ2-2; D ambiguous. With 5 bases removed from V and 3 bases from J, the gap between germline ends came to 7 bases. The CDR3 extends over 13 amino acids. Looked up from germline, CDR1 is SGHTA and CDR2 is FQGNSA. The CDR3, as DNA: TGTGCCAGCAGCCAAACCCACACCGGGGAGCTGTTTTTT. It specifies CASSQTHTGELFF.

This clonotype was picked up a small number of times. The chain joins TRBV5-6 to TRBJ2-7; D not resolved. Trimming stripped 2 bases from V and 6 bases from J, with 9 bases between. Germline CDR1 SGHDT, CDR2 YYEEEE. This CDR3 is 12 amino acids long. CDR3 amino acids: CASSLVDREQYF. Here the CDR3 DNA reads TGTGCCAGCAGCTTAGTAGATCGCGAGCAGTACTTC.

The chain couples TRBV20-1 to TRBJ2-7; TRBD2 aligns across 12 bases. The CDR3 is 12 amino acids. Germline loops: CDR1 DFQATT, CDR2 SNEGSKA (reference sequence). The V gene end was trimmed by 7 bases and the J gene end by 7 bases; junction bases not matched to a gene: 5. The CDR3 sequence is CSGTSGRQEQYF. The CDR3 nucleotides read TGCAGTGGAACTAGCGGGAGGCAAGAGCAGTACTTC.

J is TRBJ2-1 and V is TRBV5-1, with TRBD1 matching over 9 bases. CDR1 is SGHRS, CDR2 YFSETQ, per germline. After removal of 3 bases from V and 0 bases from J, the junction contained 13 bases not matched to a gene. The length of the CDR3 is 19 residues. The CDR3 here is CASSSTGGPEPSSYNEQFF. The CDR3 bases are TGCGCCAGCAGCTCCACAGGGGGCCCCGAGCCGAGCTCCTACAATGAGCAGTTCTTC.

This clonotype was observed many times. V and J are TRBV20-1 and TRBJ1-3; D call uncertain. The CDR3 extends over 16 amino acids. Trimming took off 0 bases at V and 0 bases at J, with 12 bases between the two ends. Germline V gene sequence: CDR1 DFQATT, CDR2 SNEGSKA (reference sequence). This CDR3 is CSARDPGWDSGNTIYF. The DNA of the CDR3 is TGCAGTGCTAGAGATCCAGGATGGGACTCTGGAAACACCATATATTTT.

The rearrangement uses TRBV5-5 and TRBJ1-2, with 11 bases lining up with TRBD1. With V trimmed by 4 bases and J by 6 bases, 11 bases remained unmatched. The germline V gene encodes CDR1 SGHKS and CDR2 YYEKEE (reference sequence). The CDR3 is 16 residues long. The CDR3 DNA is TGTGCCAGCAGCCCTTCGGTTGGACAGGGGGCTGATGGCTACACCTTC. Amino acid sequence: CASSPSVGQGADGYTF. The full variable domain, completed using reference TRBV5-5 and TRBJ1-2, is DAGVTQSPTHLIKTRGQQVTLRCSPISGHKSVSWYQQVLGQGPQFIFQYYEKEERGRGNFPDRFSARQFPNYSSELNVNALLLGDSALYLCASSPSVGQGADGYTFGSGTRLTVV.

This clonotype was detected a few times. The conserved phenylalanine or tryptophan normally closing the CDR3 is absent here, so this likely arose from a read error. The chain has TRBV7-9 and TRBJ1-4, with a weak D call TRBD1 (5 bases). Germline V gene data show CDR1 as SEHNR and CDR2 as FQNEAQ (reference sequence). Trimming left V 1 base short and J 10 bases short, with 13 bases between. This CDR3 is built from 14 residues. The CDR3 region is CASSLEAAGGKLFI. In DNA, the CDR3 is TGTGCCAGCAGCTTAGAGGCAGCGGGGGGAAAACTGTTTATT.